The 26 T cell receptor beta chains in this list originate from one sample, sequenced in a study of Ad26.COV2.S vaccination and SARS-CoV-2 variants. Treatment here: around 19 received Ad26.COV2.S at low or high dose, single or two shots; several received placebo; per-sample allocation not given. Specimen acquisition occurred on day 63 following the initial vaccine or placebo injection. Clones were sequenced by immunoSEQ multiplex PCR, and TCRdb holds only the in-frame ones, with some missing. This sample has roughly 500,000 clones, with 85% to 90% found just once. The sequencing used peripheral blood, collected in a trial of Ad26.COV2.S vaccine versus placebo. Every receptor here comes from a person between 18 and 59 years old who received the Ad26.COV2.S COVID-19 vaccine or a placebo.

This clone has more than one count but fewer than ten. The chain links TRBV2 to TRBJ2-5; D call uncertain. Per the germline V gene, CDR1 is SNHLY and CDR2 is FYNNEI. Trimming took 7 bases from V and 0 from J, leaving 9 bases between them. CDR3 length equals 13 residues. The CDR3 DNA follows: TGTGCCAGCAACGTGCGGTACCAAGAGACCCAGTACTTC. It encodes CASNVRYQETQYF. Complete variable domain (other parts from reference TRBV2 and TRBJ2-5): EPEVTQTPSHQVTQMGQEVILRCVPISNHLYFYWYRQILGQKVEFLVSFYNNEISEKSEIFDDQFSVERPDGSNFTLKIRSTKLEDSAMYFCASNVRYQETQYFGPGTRLLVL.

The V call is TRBV6-4, the J call TRBJ2-3; D is perhaps TRBD2 (6 bases). This CDR3 is built from 16 residues. The V gene's germline CDR1 is MRHNA and CDR2 SNTAGT. V dropped 3 bases and J dropped 3 bases, with 16 bases sitting between them. CDR3 region: CASSERLWGRTDTQYF. In DNA, the CDR3 is TGTGCCAGCAGTGAACGTTTATGGGGGAGGACAGATACGCAGTATTTT.

V usage is TRBV7-9 and J usage is TRBJ1-3, with a weak D call TRBD1 (5 bases). The CDR3 is 12 amino acids. Germline assignment: CDR1 SEHNR and CDR2 FQNEAQ (reference sequence). Trimming shortened V by 11 bases and J by 0 bases, and 8 bases separated the two germline ends. The CDR3 sequence is CAGGNSGNTIYF. For the CDR3, the DNA is TGTGCCGGGGGGAACTCTGGAAACACCATATATTTT.

The chain joins TRBV4-3 to TRBJ1-5; perhaps TRBD1 as D (5 bases). Trimming removed 3 bases at V and 7 bases at J, with 10 bases between. CDR3 length: 13 residues. Germline CDR1 reads LGHNA; CDR2 reads YSLEER. CDR3 nucleotides: TGCGCCAGCAGCCACCGCCGGGGGCAGCCCCAGCATTTT. Its translation: CASSHRRGQPQHF.

The V gene is TRBV5-4, the J gene TRBJ2-1; D unclear. Germline lookup yields CDR1 SGHNT and CDR2 YYREEE (reference sequence). Trimming pared 3 bases from V and 12 bases from J, leaving 13 bases between. This CDR3 region has 12 residues. CDR3 sequence: CASSSSSRGQFF. The CDR3, as DNA: TGTGCCAGCAGCTCCAGTAGCAGAGGGCAGTTCTTC.

The genes are TRBV6-5 and TRBJ1-6; 7 bases agree with TRBD1. The CDR3 loop spans 14 amino acids. CDR1 is MNHEY, CDR2 SVGAGI, per germline. Trimming at V came to 6 bases and at J to 10 bases, leaving 9 bases not matched to a gene. CDR3 sequence (DNA): TGTGCCAGCAGGAAACCGGGACAGACCTCACCCCTCCACTTT. Translated, it gives CASRKPGQTSPLHF.

The chain is built from TRBV4-2 and TRBJ1-6; a possible D gene is TRBD1 (6 bases). The CDR3 has 15 amino acids. The germline CDR1 and CDR2 sequences are LGHNA and YNFKEQ. Trimming removed 4 bases at V and 8 bases at J, with 15 bases between. Written as DNA, the CDR3 is TGTGCCAGCAGCCCGCGTGCGGGGGGCGATTCACCCCTCCACTTT. This gives the protein CASSPRAGGDSPLHF.

In this sample, this clone turned up once. The genes are TRBV6-5 and TRBJ2-5, with D possibly called TRBD1 or TRBD2 (5 bases each). The CDR3 loop spans 13 amino acids. Trimming pared 7 bases from V and 4 bases from J, leaving 13 bases between. The V gene's germline CDR1 is MNHEY and CDR2 SVGAGI. Here the CDR3 reads CASNPRGGETQYF. CDR3 sequence (DNA): TGTGCCAGCAATCCCCGGGGCGGAGAGACCCAGTACTTC.

CDR3 sequence reads: CASSPPANLYEQYV. The CDR3 coding sequence is TGTGCCAGCAGTCCCCCAGCAAACCTCTACGAGCAGTACGTC. The chain employs TRBV28 and TRBJ2-7; D remains ambiguous. The CDR3 runs to 14 residues. V was shortened by 5 bases and J by 3 bases, with 14 bases between the two germline ends. Germline CDR1 is MDHEN and CDR2 is SYDVKM.

Only a few counts were recorded for this clone. CDR3 in amino acids: CASSFVWGQGGNQPQHF. CDR3 DNA: TGTGCCAGCAGTTTCGTATGGGGGCAGGGAGGCAATCAGCCCCAGCATTTT. V and J are TRBV28 and TRBJ1-5; D is perhaps TRBD1 (6 bases). V was cut by 3 bases and J by 2 bases, with 17 bases left in between. This CDR3 spans 17 amino acids. Looked up from germline, CDR1 is MDHEN and CDR2 is SYDVKM.

The CDR3 region has the DNA TGCGCCAGCGTGAGGACAGGGGGCTACAATGAGCAGTTCTTC. Residues: CASVRTGGYNEQFF. This chain connects TRBV5-1 to TRBJ2-1, with TRBD1 matching over 10 bases. Germline V gives CDR1 SGHRS, CDR2 YFSETQ. This CDR3 region has 14 residues. J lost 3 bases, V lost 7 bases, and 4 bases had no gene match.

V is TRBV4-3 and J is TRBJ1-1, with TRBD1 as a possible D gene (6 bases). The CDR3 is made up of 15 amino acids. V dropped 3 bases and J dropped 4 bases, with 15 bases sitting between them. CDR1 is LGHNA and CDR2 is YSLEER in the germline V gene. CDR3: CASSQRGGSLTEAFF. DNA for the CDR3: TGCGCCAGCAGCCAGAGGGGGGGTTCTCTCACTGAAGCTTTCTTT.

The chain employs TRBV4-2 and TRBJ2-3; D could derive from TRBD1 or TRBD2 (5 bases each). The CDR3 is made up of 14 amino acids. Trimming stripped 4 bases from V and 1 base from J, with 9 bases between. Germline loops: CDR1 LGHNA, CDR2 YNFKEQ. The CDR3 DNA is TGTGCCAGCAGCCCCGGGACCGGCACAGATACGCAGTATTTT. Translation gives CASSPGTGTDTQYF.

V is TRBV19 and J is TRBJ2-5; maybe TRBD2 (5 bases). There are 14 residues in the CDR3. Trimming pared 8 bases from V and 2 bases from J, leaving 15 bases between. From germline, CDR1 is LNHDA and CDR2 SQIVND (reference sequence). CDR3 amino acids: CASGSLRSQETQYF. The CDR3 DNA reads as TGTGCCAGTGGGAGTCTCCGTTCGCAAGAGACCCAGTACTTC.

V usage is TRBV7-8 and J usage is TRBJ1-6; 7 bases are shared with TRBD1. This CDR3 is built from 15 residues. With V trimmed by 1 base and J by 9 bases, 6 bases remained unmatched. Germline CDR1 is SGHVS and CDR2 is FQNEAQ. The DNA of the CDR3 is TGTGCCAGCAGCTTAGACGACAGGGTCGGTTCACCCCTCCACTTT. Encoded protein: CASSLDDRVGSPLHF. Full variable domain (outside the CDR3, taken from reference TRBV7-8 and TRBJ1-6): GAGVSQSPRYKVAKRGQDVALRCDPISGHVSLFWYQQALGQGPEFLTYFQNEAQLDKSGLPSDRFFAERPEGSVSTLKIQRTQQEDSAVYLCASSLDDRVGSPLHFGNGTRLTVT.

The chain links TRBV6-6 to TRBJ1-5, with 7 nucleotides matching TRBD1. CDR1 MNHNY and CDR2 SVGAGI come from the germline V gene (reference sequence). CDR3 length: 14 residues. V lost 4 bases to trimming and J lost 6 bases; unmatched junction nucleotides: 6. The CDR3 DNA reads as TGTGCCAGCAGTTCCCAGGGGGGCACTCAGCCCCAGCATTTT. Encoded protein: CASSSQGGTQPQHF.

The V call is TRBV29-1, the J call TRBJ2-3, with 8 positions matching TRBD2. J lost 1 base, V lost 3 bases, and 6 bases had no gene match. The CDR3 has 15 amino acids. Germline lookup yields CDR1 SQVTM and CDR2 ANQGSEA. The CDR3 is CSVERSGGGTDTQYF. CDR3 coding DNA: TGCAGCGTTGAGCGTTCCGGGGGGGGCACAGATACGCAGTATTTT.

The chain joins TRBV7-9 to TRBJ2-1, with a tentative D call TRBD2 (6 bases). The ends were cut back, 4 bases at V and 8 bases at J, with 12 bases in the middle. Germline assignment: CDR1 SEHNR and CDR2 FQNEAQ (reference sequence). This CDR3 has 13 amino acids. The DNA for the CDR3 is TGTGCCAGCAGCTCAACTTGGGACTATGAGCAGTTCTTC. This encodes CASSSTWDYEQFF.

J is TRBJ2-3 and V is TRBV7-8; the D is unclear. The CDR3 sequence is 12 residues long. Trimming took off 5 bases at V and 4 bases at J, with 7 bases between the two ends. Germline CDR1 is SGHVS and CDR2 is FQNEAQ. The CDR3 DNA reads TGTGCCAGCAGCCTTTCCCCAGATACGCAGTATTTT. Amino acids: CASSLSPDTQYF.

Comment on this clone: Relative to the germline gene, one junction end is altered; a read error may explain this. This rearrangement joins TRBV6-2 or TRBV6-3 to TRBJ2-1; 7 bases are a match to TRBD1. The CDR3 length is 16 residues. Germline V lookup: CDR1 MNHEY, CDR2 SVGEGT. The CDR3 region has the DNA TGTGCCAGCAGTTACAAGGTACGCCCAGACAGGGTGGGTGCGATCTTC. Its translation: CASSYKVRPDRVGAIF.

The V call is TRBV11-3, the J call TRBJ2-5; D might be TRBD1 (6 bases). V lost 8 bases and J lost 1, with 14 bases in between. This CDR3 region has 14 residues. Per the germline V gene, CDR1 is SGHNT and CDR2 is YENEEA. CDR3 sequence reads: CASGRTAPQETQYF. The CDR3 coding sequence is TGTGCCAGCGGAAGGACAGCCCCCCAAGAGACCCAGTACTTC.

The chain has TRBV18 and TRBJ2-5; possible D gene TRBD2, 5 bases. V was pared by 3 bases and J by 5 bases, with 10 bases between. Per germline, CDR1 KGHSH and CDR2 LQKENI. This CDR3 has 13 amino acids. The CDR3 sequence: CASSPLAGETQYF. The DNA for the CDR3 is TGTGCCAGCTCACCTCTAGCTGGGGAGACCCAGTACTTC.

V gene TRBV7-2 combines with J gene TRBJ1-2; D gene uncertain. V was clipped by 1 base and J by 4 bases, with 7 bases between them. Germline loops: CDR1 SGHTA, CDR2 FQGNSA. The CDR3 loop spans 13 amino acids. CDR3 nucleotides: TGTGCCAGCAGCTTAGGGCAGGTCTATGGCTACACCTTC. This codes for CASSLGQVYGYTF.

The chain employs TRBV7-2 and TRBJ2-7; D possibly corresponds to TRBD1 (6 bases). Germline V lookup: CDR1 SGHTA, CDR2 FQGNSA. CDR3 length equals 15 residues. Trimming stripped 4 bases from V and 0 bases from J, with 13 bases between. The CDR3 is CASSWGPTFSYEQYF. CDR3 in DNA: TGTGCCAGCAGCTGGGGGCCTACCTTCTCCTACGAGCAGTACTTC.

The gene calls are TRBV5-1 and TRBJ2-5; 7 bases match TRBD2. Germline V CDR1 and CDR2: SGHRS, YFSETQ. This CDR3 has 15 residues. Germline trimming cut 0 bases from V and 4 bases from J; bases unmatched to any gene: 6. CDR3: CASSLEVGGAETQYF. CDR3 DNA sequence: TGCGCCAGCAGCTTGGAGGTGGGAGGGGCAGAGACCCAGTACTTC.

The chain uses TRBV24-1 and TRBJ2-2, with 11 bases fitting TRBD2. With 3 bases clipped from V and 1 base from J, the junction kept 9 bases outside the gene matches. This CDR3 has 19 residues. The germline CDR1 and CDR2 sequences are KGHDR and SFDVKD. This CDR3 reads CATSDPPSGRNGNTGELFF. The CDR3 DNA sequence: TGTGCCACCAGTGATCCGCCTAGCGGGAGGAACGGGAACACCGGGGAGCTGTTTTTT.